Shown below are 27 T cell receptor beta chains from a single sample sequenced in a study of shared clonotypes between healthy human individuals. Sequencing used immunoSEQ multiplex PCR; TCRdb keeps in-frame clones, though not all of them. The data hold 300,000 to 400,000 clones, with around 86% observed a single time. Sequencing used memory CD8+ T cells sorted from blood. The subset was: CD45RO+ cells pooled with CCR7-negative TemRA cells. Source of these receptors: a man younger than 35 in good health.

The chain links TRBV7-9 to TRBJ2-1; maybe TRBD2 (6 bases). Trimming stripped 3 bases from V and 4 bases from J, with 10 bases between. The CDR3 contains 14 residues. CDR1 and CDR2 (germline): SEHNR, FQNEAQ (reference sequence). The CDR3 region is CASSFASAYNEQFF. DNA of the CDR3: TGTGCCAGCAGCTTTGCTAGCGCGTACAATGAGCAGTTCTTC.

CDR3 sequence (DNA): TGTGCCAGCAGTGACCGGGAAACCACAGATACGCAGTATTTT. Protein: CASSDRETTDTQYF. The chain uses TRBV2 and TRBJ2-3; perhaps TRBD2 as D (5 bases). The CDR3 runs 14 residues. CDR1 is SNHLY and CDR2 is FYNNEI in the germline V gene. V was clipped by 3 bases and J by 2 bases, with 9 bases between them.

V usage is TRBV7-9 and J usage is TRBJ2-5, with 7 bases fitting TRBD1. From germline, CDR1 is SEHNR and CDR2 FQNEAQ (reference sequence). Unmatched junction bases numbered 9, after V lost 5 bases and J lost 3 bases. The CDR3 sequence is 15 residues long. CDR3 DNA sequence: TGTGCCAGCAGCCCCCGGATGGGGACAGAAGAGACCCAGTACTTC. This codes for CASSPRMGTEETQYF.

The V and J genes are TRBV7-9 and TRBJ2-4, with 9 bases matching TRBD2. Germline V lookup: CDR1 SEHNR, CDR2 FQNEAQ (reference sequence). J gave up 11 bases and V 3 bases, and 17 bases lay outside the gene matches. CDR3 length: 17 residues. In nucleotides, the CDR3 is TGTGCCAGCAGCTTGATTAGCGGTGGCGGGAGGGCCGAGGTTCAGTACTTC. Translation gives CASSLISGGGRAEVQYF.

This chain connects TRBV4-1 to TRBJ2-5, with D possibly matching TRBD2 (5 bases). Gene TRBJ2-7 matches the end of the DNA better, so the J call may be wrong. Per germline, CDR1 MGHRA and CDR2 YSYEKL. The CDR3 sequence is 16 residues long. This chain's CDR3 is CASSQEAVIGSYEQYF. CDR3 in DNA: TGCGCCAGCAGCCAAGAAGCGGTGATCGGATCCTACGAGCAGTACTTC.

There are a few counts of this clone. The chain is built from TRBV7-9 and TRBJ2-3, with TRBD2 matching over 12 bases. Trimming at V came to 6 bases and at J to 4 bases, leaving 8 bases not matched to a gene. This CDR3 has 16 amino acids. CDR1 and CDR2 (germline): SEHNR, FQNEAQ (reference sequence). CDR3 loop: CASSPRLAGDSDTQYF. As DNA, the CDR3 is TGTGCCAGCAGTCCTAGACTAGCGGGGGACTCAGATACGCAGTATTTT.

This chain uses TRBV27 with TRBJ2-7; TRBD1 is a possible D gene (6 bases). Trimming stripped 6 bases from V and 5 bases from J, with 17 bases between. The length of the CDR3 is 14 residues. CDR1 and CDR2 (germline): MNHEY, SMNVEV (reference sequence). The CDR3 loop reads CASSQHYRVHEQYF. CDR3 DNA: TGTGCCAGCAGCCAACATTACAGGGTCCACGAGCAGTACTTC.

This clone appeared a few times. The rearrangement uses TRBV19 and TRBJ2-1; D tentatively reads TRBD1 or TRBD2 (5 bases each). The V and J ends lost 5 bases and 6 bases respectively, with 17 bases between them. The CDR3 runs 15 residues. The V gene's germline CDR1 is LNHDA and CDR2 SQIVND (reference sequence). CDR3 DNA sequence: TGTGCCAGTAGTGTTGGGACCATGGGGCCCAATGAGCAGTTCTTC. Translated, it gives CASSVGTMGPNEQFF.

This clone is deemed medium-sized. This chain connects TRBV5-1 to TRBJ1-2, with D possibly TRBD1 on 6 matching bases. The CDR3 covers 17 residues. From germline, CDR1 is SGHRS and CDR2 YFSETQ. V was cut by 1 base and J by 4 bases, with 20 bases left in between. CDR3 residues: CASSLSNRASKVYGYTF. CDR3 in DNA: TGCGCCAGCAGCTTGAGTAACAGGGCCTCCAAGGTCTATGGCTACACCTTC.

A note on this clone: Germline is not matched at one junction end, which may reflect a read error. The chain combines TRBV7-8 with TRBJ2-7; TRBD1 agrees at 9 bases. The germline CDR1 and CDR2 sequences are SGHVS and FQNEAQ. This CDR3 is 13 amino acids long. CDR3 DNA sequence: TGTGCCAGCAGCTTTCTCCCGGGACAGGGAACGAACTTC. Its translation: CASSFLPGQGTNF.

This clone has only a few counts. The identical CDR3 is also encoded by other nucleotide sequences in the sample. This chain uses TRBV19 with TRBJ2-7; 7 positions match TRBD1. Germline lookup yields CDR1 LNHDA and CDR2 SQIVND (reference sequence). Unmatched junction bases numbered 6, after V lost 3 bases and J lost 4 bases. This CDR3 spans 14 amino acids. The CDR3 sequence is CASSIGGTVYEQYF. Here the CDR3 DNA reads TGTGCCAGTAGTATTGGTGGGACAGTGTACGAGCAGTACTTC.

This chain joins TRBV27 and TRBJ1-1; a weak D match, TRBD1 (5 bases). V was clipped by 5 bases and J by 3 bases, with 16 bases between them. Germline CDR1 and CDR2: MNHEY and SMNVEV (reference sequence). The CDR3 extends over 15 amino acids. The CDR3 region has the DNA TGTGCCAGCAGTCTGGTGGGGGGGGTTTACACTGAAGCTTTCTTT. This gives the protein CASSLVGGVYTEAFF.

This chain links TRBV10-3 with TRBJ1-2; D remains unclear. The CDR3 loop spans 13 amino acids. V was trimmed by 5 bases and J by 6 bases, leaving 13 bases between them. The germline CDR1 and CDR2 sequences are ENHRY and SYGVKD. CDR3 coding DNA: TGTGCCATCAGTAGGACCAGTCTGGATGGCTACACCTTC. This sequence encodes CAISRTSLDGYTF.

The CDR3 protein is CASSLRTSLRPDTQYF. The CDR3 nucleotides read TGTGCCAGCAGCCTTCGGACTAGCCTGCGCCCAGATACGCAGTATTTT. The genes are TRBV7-9 and TRBJ2-3; 8 positions agree with TRBD2. CDR3 length equals 16 residues. V lost 5 bases, J lost 4 bases, and 11 bases stayed unmatched. Looked up from germline, CDR1 is SEHNR and CDR2 is FQNEAQ (reference sequence).

The rearrangement links TRBV9 to TRBJ1-3; D remains ambiguous. Trimming took off 3 bases at V and 4 bases at J, with 11 bases between the two ends. The CDR3 is 14 amino acids. Germline values: CDR1 SGDLS, CDR2 YYNGEE. The CDR3 sequence: CASSGWTTGNTIYF. CDR3 DNA sequence: TGTGCCAGCAGCGGATGGACCACCGGAAACACCATATATTTT.

V is TRBV27 and J is TRBJ2-2; D is unclear. There are 14 residues in the CDR3. V dropped 5 bases and J dropped 5 bases, with 12 bases sitting between them. Per germline, CDR1 MNHEY and CDR2 SMNVEV (reference sequence). CDR3 nucleotides: TGTGCCAGCAGTCCCGGGCAGCAAACCGGGGAGCTGTTTTTT. This codes for CASSPGQQTGELFF.

This chain connects TRBV18 to TRBJ1-1; no clear D. The CDR3 covers 13 residues. CDR1 and CDR2 (germline): KGHSH, LQKENI. Trimming shortened V by 1 base and J by 1 base, and 4 bases separated the two germline ends. The CDR3, as DNA: TGTGCCAGCTCACCACGAGGGAACACTGAAGCTTTCTTT. As protein: CASSPRGNTEAFF.

The chain recombines TRBV10-3 with TRBJ2-7; D is unresolved. V lost 3 bases to trimming and J lost 0 bases, with 6 bases between them. The CDR3 is made up of 13 amino acids. Per germline, CDR1 ENHRY and CDR2 SYGVKD. CDR3 in amino acids: CAISDVCSYEQYF. The CDR3 nucleotides are TGTGCCATCAGTGACGTCTGCTCCTACGAGCAGTACTTC.

The CDR3 DNA follows: TGTGCCAGCAGCTTAGCAAACGGGGCGCTAGAGACCCAGTACTTC. The encoded protein is CASSLANGALETQYF. The V and J genes are TRBV7-9 and TRBJ2-5, with D tentatively TRBD1 or TRBD2 (5 bases each). Germline CDR1 is SEHNR and CDR2 is FQNEAQ (reference sequence). Deletions cut 0 bases from V and 4 bases from J, with 12 bases between. The CDR3 runs 15 residues.

This chain connects TRBV7-9 to TRBJ1-1; tentative D call: TRBD1 (5 bases). Trimming took off 6 bases at V and 7 bases at J, with 12 bases between the two ends. Germline V gene sequence: CDR1 SEHNR, CDR2 FQNEAQ (reference sequence). The CDR3 loop spans 12 amino acids. The CDR3 DNA follows: TGTGCCAGCAGATGGGGCCGGGGTGAAGCTTTCTTT. Translation gives CASRWGRGEAFF.

This clone was recorded once. The chain employs TRBV7-9 and TRBJ2-3; 11 nucleotides line up with TRBD2. CDR3 length: 16 amino acids. Germline CDR1 reads SEHNR; CDR2 reads FQNEAQ (reference sequence). After removal of 1 base from V and 3 bases from J, the junction contained 3 bases not matched to a gene. The DNA for the CDR3 is TGTGCCAGCAGCTTAGGCGTAGCGGGAGGGACAGATACGCAGTATTTT. Its protein product is CASSLGVAGGTDTQYF.

The V call is TRBV9, the J call TRBJ1-1, with a tentative D call TRBD1 (6 bases). The CDR3 spans 14 residues. CDR1 and CDR2 (germline): SGDLS, YYNGEE. Trimming left V 4 bases short and J 7 bases short, with 17 bases between. The CDR3 bases are TGTGCCAGCAGCCCCTCAAGGGGGGGCCATGAAGCTTTCTTT. Translated: CASSPSRGGHEAFF.

The chain joins TRBV4-1 to TRBJ1-5, with 9 positions matching TRBD1. With V trimmed by 3 bases and J by 7 bases, 7 bases remained unmatched. From germline, CDR1 is MGHRA and CDR2 YSYEKL. CDR3 length: 15 residues. CDR3 bases: TGCGCCAGCAGCCAGGACAGGGGAATGTACCAGCCCCAGCATTTT. Its translation: CASSQDRGMYQPQHF.

The chain uses TRBV5-1 and TRBJ2-7; 11 nucleotides align to TRBD1. The CDR3 covers 14 residues. V shed 5 bases, J shed 3 bases, and the junction held 4 bases outside the gene matches. Per germline, CDR1 SGHRS and CDR2 YFSETQ. DNA of the CDR3: TGCGCCAGCAGGGACGGGACAGGGGGCTACGAGCAGTACTTC. Amino acid sequence: CASRDGTGGYEQYF.

This clone was found once. This CDR3 is also generated by other DNA sequences in the sample. The genes are TRBV5-1 and TRBJ1-3; 7 nucleotides match TRBD1. CDR3 length: 14 amino acids. The germline V gene encodes CDR1 SGHRS and CDR2 YFSETQ. The ends lost 4 bases at V and 4 bases at J; junction bases unmatched: 5. The CDR3 sequence is CASSLRDSGNTIYF. In nucleotides, the CDR3 is TGCGCCAGCAGCCTCCGGGACAGCGGAAACACCATATATTTT.

The chain combines TRBV7-9 with TRBJ2-3, with 9 positions matching TRBD1. Trimming took 5 bases from V and 2 from J; bases not matched to a gene: 5. The CDR3 loop spans 15 amino acids. CDR1 is SEHNR, CDR2 FQNEAQ, per germline (reference sequence). The CDR3 loop is CASSNRDRDTDTQYF. The DNA of the CDR3 is TGTGCCAGCAGCAACCGGGACAGGGACACAGATACGCAGTATTTT.

The chain links TRBV13 to TRBJ1-2; D is unresolved. Trimming took off 2 bases at V and 1 base at J, with 5 bases between the two ends. This CDR3 is 13 amino acids long. CDR1 PRHDT and CDR2 FYEKMQ come from the germline V gene (reference sequence). CDR3 sequence: CASSLQRNYGYTF. CDR3 coding DNA: TGTGCCAGCAGCTTACAACGTAACTATGGCTACACCTTC. Combining the CDR3 with reference TRBV13 and TRBJ1-2 gives the whole variable domain AAGVIQSPRHLIKEKRETATLKCYPIPRHDTVYWYQQGPGQDPQFLISFYEKMQSDKGSIPDRFSAQQFSDYHSELNMSSLELGDSALYFCASSLQRNYGYTFGSGTRLTVV.